This T cell receptor (beta chain) was obtained from a study of regulatory T cells in long-lasting Graves disease. Time point of the sample: newly diagnosed GD, antithyroid drugs for less than 3 months. After RNA was extracted from PBMCs, the TCR library was made from it. The study, taken as a whole, reports: Among the persistent patients, 2,741 public clonotypes were shared, more than the roughly 970 shared among new patients.

Construction of the TCR beta libraries employed iRepertoire HTBI primers in conjunction with Arm-PCR of CDR3 regions. TCRdb independently ran MiXCR on the multiplex PCR reads; one entry per CDR3 protein. The data hold 400,000 to 500,000 distinct CDR3 sequences, with under 15% observed a single time. Of note for this clonotype: Its target is not known. One junction end disagrees with the germline gene, perhaps due to a read error.

The CDR3 sequence is 12 residues long. The germline CDR1 and CDR2 sequences are SGHDT and YYEEEE. These sequences were also reported in another study, on T cells in Graves' hyperthyroidism and ophthalmopathy. That report adds: HTBI primers were employed in a first-round RT-PCR of the TCR CDR3. A model using 13 V-J features told ophthalmopathy apart from stable hyperthyroidism.

The receptor comes from a woman under 40 with Graves disease. The sequencing here drew on peripheral blood mononuclear cells (PBMCs), taken at new diagnosis, from a patient treated with antithyroid drugs. The chain has TRBV5-6 and TRBJ2-1; weak D call: TRBD2 (6 bases). The CDR3 region is CASSSGGRLVDF. Here the CDR3 DNA reads TGTGCCAGCAGCTCTGGGGGAAGACTAGTAGACTTC.